The sequence of this T cell receptor (beta chain) was determined in a study of early T cells in non-severe SARS-CoV-2 infection. TCRdb itself ran the 5' RACE reads through MiXCR, one entry per CDR3 protein. This sample has roughly 51,000 distinct CDR3 sequences, with 11% found just once. V was cut by 0 bases and J by 1 base, with 9 bases left in between. The germline V gene has CDR1 SGHRS and CDR2 YFSETQ. This CDR3 has 15 residues. The material sequenced was whole blood. The V call is TRBV5-1, the J call TRBJ2-3, with D unclear. This TCR came from an adult who was a healthcare worker with PCR-confirmed SARS-CoV-2 infection or an uninfected control (not recorded which). DNA of the CDR3: TGCGCCAGCAGCTTGGCCCATGACGGCACAGATACGCAGTATTTT. As protein: CASSLAHDGTDTQYF.